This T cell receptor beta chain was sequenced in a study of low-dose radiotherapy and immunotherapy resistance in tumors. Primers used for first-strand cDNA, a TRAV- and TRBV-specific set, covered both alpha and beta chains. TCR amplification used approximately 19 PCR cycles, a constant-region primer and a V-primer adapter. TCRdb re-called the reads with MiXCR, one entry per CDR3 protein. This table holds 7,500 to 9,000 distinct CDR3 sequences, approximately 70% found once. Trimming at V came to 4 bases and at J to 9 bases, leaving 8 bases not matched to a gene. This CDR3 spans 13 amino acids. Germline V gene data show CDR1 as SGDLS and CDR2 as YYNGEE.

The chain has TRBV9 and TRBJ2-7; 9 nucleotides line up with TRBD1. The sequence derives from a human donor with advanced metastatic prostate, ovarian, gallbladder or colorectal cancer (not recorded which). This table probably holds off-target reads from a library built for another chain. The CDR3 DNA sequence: TGTGCCAGCAGCCCACCCACAGGGGGCGCGCAGTACTTC. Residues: CASSPPTGGAQYF.